These 18 T cell receptor beta chains came from one sample sequenced in a study of control samples from healthy donors and cancer patients. Using immunoSEQ multiplex PCR, the repertoire was profiled, and TCRdb retains in-frame clones only, with some absent. The sample holds 70,000 to 80,000 clones; about 87% are singletons and the top ten take under 2.5%. Sequencing was performed on PBMCs. The receptors originated from a woman aged 55-75 years with head and neck cancer.

The rearrangement joins TRBV10-3 to TRBJ1-2; no clear D. Germline CDR1 and CDR2: ENHRY and SYGVKD. The V end lost 7 bases, the J end lost 6 bases, and 12 bases lay between the germline ends. The CDR3 contains 12 residues. CDR3 coding DNA: TGTGCCATCATAGGAAACGAGGATGGCTACACCTTC. Translated: CAIIGNEDGYTF.

V usage is TRBV7-9 and J usage is TRBJ1-6; D unresolved. This CDR3 has 13 amino acids. The V and J ends lost 3 bases and 7 bases respectively, with 7 bases between them. Looked up from germline, CDR1 is SEHNR and CDR2 is FQNEAQ (reference sequence). CDR3 in DNA: TGTGCCAGCAGCTTCGAGGGCAATTCACCCCTCCACTTT. Translated: CASSFEGNSPLHF.

The chain uses TRBV15 and TRBJ2-7, with D possibly matching TRBD1 (5 bases). With 0 bases removed from V and 3 bases from J, the gap between germline ends came to 9 bases. Germline lookup yields CDR1 LNHNV and CDR2 YYDKDF (reference sequence). The CDR3 sequence is 14 residues long. DNA for the CDR3: TGTGCCACCAGCAGAGACCTGCAGGGCTACGAGCAGTACTTC. Residues: CATSRDLQGYEQYF. Together with reference TRBV15 and TRBJ2-7, the CDR3 gives the full variable domain: DAMVIQNPRYQVTQFGKPVTLSCSQTLNHNVMYWYQQKSSQAPKLLFHYYDKDFNNEADTPDNFQSRRPNTSFCFLDIRSPGLGDTAMYLCATSRDLQGYEQYFGPGTRLTVT.

The gene calls are TRBV21-1 and TRBJ2-5; the table's D call TRBD2 went unverified against the DNA. TRBV21-1 is a known pseudogene. The CDR3 length is 21 residues. The CDR3 here is CASSKEGRQTSGEGRKETQYF. The CDR3 DNA is TGTGCCAGCAGCAAAGAGGGACGGCAGACTAGCGGGGAGGGGCGAAAAGAGACCCAGTACTTC.

This clone has a handful of counts. The gene calls are TRBV9 and TRBJ2-2; D perhaps matches TRBD2 (6 bases). The germline CDR1 and CDR2 sequences are SGDLS and YYNGEE. With 3 bases removed from V and 1 base from J, the gap between germline ends came to 22 bases. The CDR3 spans 19 residues. The CDR3 protein is CASSGRVRPGARNTGELFF. Here the CDR3 DNA reads TGTGCCAGCAGCGGAAGGGTTCGTCCGGGAGCCAGGAACACCGGGGAGCTGTTTTTT.

This chain connects TRBV19 to TRBJ2-7, with 10 bases aligning to TRBD2. CDR3 length: 15 residues. The germline gives CDR1 LNHDA, CDR2 SQIVND (reference sequence). J lost 4 bases, V lost 11 bases, and 14 bases had no gene match. CDR3 amino acids: CALLGRASGSYEQYF. CDR3 in DNA: TGTGCCCTCCTCGGGCGGGCTAGCGGGAGTTACGAGCAGTACTTC. Variable domain in full (rest from reference TRBV19 and TRBJ2-7): DGGITQSPKYLFRKEGQNVTLSCEQNLNHDAMYWYRQDPGQGLRLIYYSQIVNDFQKGDIAEGYSVSREKKESFPLTVTSAQKNPTAFYLCALLGRASGSYEQYFGPGTRLTVT.

This chain joins TRBV19 and TRBJ2-7; D is undetermined. The CDR3 contains 15 residues. Germline values: CDR1 LNHDA, CDR2 SQIVND (reference sequence). V lost 3 bases and J lost 0, with 12 bases in between. The CDR3 loop reads CASSIQDLSSYEQYF. The DNA for the CDR3 is TGTGCCAGTAGTATCCAAGATCTCAGCTCCTACGAGCAGTACTTC.

DNA of the CDR3: TGCGCCAGCAGCGCGCAGGGGAGCAATGAGCAGTTCTTC. It specifies CASSAQGSNEQFF. The V call is TRBV5-1, the J call TRBJ2-1; D is perhaps TRBD1 (6 bases). This CDR3 comprises 13 residues. Germline values: CDR1 SGHRS, CDR2 YFSETQ. The ends were cut back, 4 bases at V and 6 bases at J, with 11 bases in the middle.

Comment on this clone: Other nucleotide sequences in the sample specify the same CDR3. This sequence joins TRBV9 and TRBJ2-5; 8 positions agree with TRBD1. CDR3 length: 15 residues. With V trimmed by 4 bases and J by 0 bases, 5 bases remained unmatched. Germline V gene lookup returns CDR1 SGDLS and CDR2 YYNGEE. CDR3 in DNA: TGTGCCAGCAGCACAGGGGGGAACAACCAAGAGACCCAGTACTTC. This sequence encodes CASSTGGNNQETQYF.

This sequence joins TRBV24-1 and TRBJ2-1; the match to TRBD2 covers 14 bases. This CDR3 spans 17 amino acids. Trimming took 3 bases from V and 10 from J; bases not matched to a gene: 10. Germline V gene sequence: CDR1 KGHDR, CDR2 SFDVKD. CDR3 in amino acids: CATSDLGLAGVRGEQFF. DNA of the CDR3: TGTGCCACCAGTGATCTGGGACTAGCGGGAGTGAGGGGGGAGCAGTTCTTC.

This sequence joins TRBV2 and TRBJ2-2; D possibly corresponds to TRBD2 (6 bases). This CDR3 spans 16 amino acids. V lost 1 base and J 4 bases, leaving 13 bases between the germline ends. Germline CDR1 SNHLY, CDR2 FYNNEI. DNA for the CDR3: TGTGCCAGCAGTGAAGGGACGACGGGGGTCACCGGGGAGCTGTTTTTT. This gives the protein CASSEGTTGVTGELFF.

This chain links TRBV30 with TRBJ2-7; D gene uncertain. This CDR3 has 13 residues. The V end lost 1 base, the J end lost 0 bases, and 7 bases lay between the germline ends. Germline CDR1 reads GTSNPN; CDR2 reads SVGIG (reference sequence). CDR3 loop: CAWSGVYSYEQYF. For the CDR3, the DNA is TGTGCCTGGAGTGGGGTCTACTCCTACGAGCAGTACTTC.

This clone was counted between two and nine times. This chain joins TRBV27 and TRBJ2-1, with a tentative D call TRBD2 (6 bases). Trimming stripped 3 bases from V and 2 bases from J, with 11 bases between. The CDR3 runs 15 residues. The germline CDR1 and CDR2 sequences are MNHEY and SMNVEV (reference sequence). The CDR3 DNA reads as TGTGCCAGCAGTTTGAGTAGCGGAACCTACAATGAGCAGTTCTTC. It yields the protein CASSLSSGTYNEQFF.

This chain connects TRBV9 to TRBJ2-1; a weak D match, TRBD2 (6 bases). The germline CDR1 and CDR2 sequences are SGDLS and YYNGEE. The CDR3 runs to 15 residues. The V end lost 0 bases, the J end lost 4 bases, and 11 bases lay between the germline ends. CDR3 amino acids: CASSVDGSGYNEQFF. The CDR3, as DNA: TGTGCCAGCAGCGTAGACGGGAGCGGTTACAATGAGCAGTTCTTC.

The rearrangement uses TRBV5-1 and TRBJ2-2, with unresolved D. The V end was cut by 4 bases, the J end by 0 bases, with 13 bases between. CDR1 is SGHRS, CDR2 YFSETQ, per germline. The CDR3 loop spans 16 amino acids. CDR3 nucleotides: TGCGCCAGCAGCCCCGTTGGTAGTGCGAACACCGGGGAGCTGTTTTTT. Translating it yields CASSPVGSANTGELFF.

The CDR3 loop reads CASSLLAGRNEQFF. The CDR3, as DNA: TGCGCCAGCAGCCTATTAGCGGGACGCAATGAGCAGTTCTTC. The genes are TRBV4-1 and TRBJ2-1; 8 positions agree with TRBD2. Germline V gene sequence: CDR1 MGHRA, CDR2 YSYEKL. The CDR3 is 14 amino acids. The ends lost 4 bases at V and 6 bases at J; junction bases unmatched: 5.

The gene calls are TRBV7-9 and TRBJ1-5, with D unresolved. V dropped 2 bases and J dropped 7 bases, with 12 bases sitting between them. The CDR3 totals 14 residues. Germline loops: CDR1 SEHNR, CDR2 FQNEAQ (reference sequence). CDR3 residues: CASSLITEDQPQHF. The CDR3 DNA reads as TGTGCCAGCAGCTTAATCACAGAGGACCAGCCCCAGCATTTT.

This clone was observed once. The chain carries TRBV6-5 and TRBJ1-1; maybe TRBD1 (5 bases). The ends were cut back, 5 bases at V and 3 bases at J, with 13 bases in the middle. CDR3 length: 14 residues. In germline, CDR1 is MNHEY, CDR2 SVGAGI. CDR3: CASSKSGGYTEAFF. In DNA form, the CDR3 reads TGTGCCAGCAGTAAATCGGGGGGATACACTGAAGCTTTCTTT.